Shown below are 13 T cell receptor beta chains from a single sample sequenced in a study of cytomegalovirus exposure and HLA in healthy donors. The assay was immunoSEQ multiplex PCR, and TCRdb's table has in-frame clones only and misses some. There are about 130,000 clones in the sample; roughly nine tenths occur only once, and about 3% lies in the top ten. Sequencing input: PBMCs. These receptors were collected from a man aged 25 to 40 in good health and CMV-seronegative.

This rearrangement joins TRBV15 to TRBJ1-2, with 12 bases aligning to TRBD1. Germline V gene lookup returns CDR1 LNHNV and CDR2 YYDKDF (reference sequence). The J segment lost 3 bases and the V segment lost 2 bases, leaving 13 bases of the junction unmatched. The CDR3 covers 19 residues. CDR3 DNA: TGTGCCACCAGCAGAAACACGCCGGGACAGGGGGCCTTGGACTATGGCTACACCTTC. It specifies CATSRNTPGQGALDYGYTF.

The chain uses TRBV7-8 and TRBJ2-7, with D maybe TRBD2 (5 bases). Germline V gene data show CDR1 as SGHVS and CDR2 as FQNEAQ. The CDR3 consists of 17 residues. V lost 1 base to trimming and J lost 2 bases, with 18 bases between them. CDR3 protein: CASSLVAGWGATYEQYF. The DNA of the CDR3 is TGTGCCAGCAGCTTAGTTGCCGGTTGGGGAGCCACCTACGAGCAGTACTTC.

J is TRBJ2-7 and V is TRBV4-1, with TRBD2 identical over 12 bases. CDR3 size: 14 residues. CDR1 and CDR2 from the germline V gene are MGHRA and YSYEKL. V lost 4 bases, J lost 7 bases, and 5 bases stayed unmatched. The CDR3 bases are TGCGCCAGCAGCCCGCTAGCGGGGGGGCGTGAGCAGTACTTC. Its translation: CASSPLAGGREQYF.

CDR3 coding DNA: TGTGCCAGCAGCCTCGTCAGGGGGGTGAACACTGAAGCTTTCTTT. Protein: CASSLVRGVNTEAFF. The rearrangement links TRBV5-6 to TRBJ1-1, with 7 nucleotides matching TRBD1. Losses at the gene ends were 4 bases for V and 0 bases for J; bases not matched to a gene: 6. The germline V gene has CDR1 SGHDT and CDR2 YYEEEE. This CDR3 spans 15 amino acids.

J is TRBJ1-2 and V is TRBV6-5; D is unclear. Deletions cut 2 bases from V and 13 bases from J, with 8 bases between. This CDR3 is built from 10 residues. The germline gives CDR1 MNHEY, CDR2 SVGAGI. In DNA, the CDR3 is TGTGCCAGCAGTTACCCTCGTAGCACCTTC. Protein: CASSYPRSTF.

The rearrangement links TRBV19 to TRBJ1-2; TRBD1 might be the D (6 bases). CDR3 length: 12 residues. The V end lost 10 bases, the J end lost 8 bases, and 17 bases lay between the germline ends. The germline V gene encodes CDR1 LNHDA and CDR2 SQIVND (reference sequence). CDR3: CATLQGRRGYTF. The CDR3 bases are TGTGCCACTCTACAGGGACGTCGAGGCTACACCTTC.

V gene TRBV9 combines with J gene TRBJ1-6; D is unclear. V was pared by 7 bases and J by 11 bases, with 13 bases between. This CDR3 region has 12 residues. The V gene's germline CDR1 is SGDLS and CDR2 YYNGEE. CDR3 DNA sequence: TGTGCCAGCGGACTCGAGTGGACACCCCTCCACTTT. It yields the protein CASGLEWTPLHF.

The chain is built from TRBV19 and TRBJ1-1, with D possibly matching TRBD1 (5 bases). This CDR3 spans 15 amino acids. Germline V gene lookup returns CDR1 LNHDA and CDR2 SQIVND (reference sequence). V was clipped by 3 bases and J by 7 bases, with 18 bases between them. As DNA, the CDR3 is TGTGCCAGTAGTATCATCCCCAGGGAGGGGAGTGAAGCTTTCTTT. Its protein product is CASSIIPREGSEAFF.

The V call is TRBV18, the J call TRBJ1-5, with TRBD1 identical over 7 bases. This CDR3 has 15 residues. The ends lost 6 bases at V and 7 bases at J; junction bases unmatched: 12. CDR1 and CDR2 (germline): KGHSH, LQKENI. CDR3 bases: TGTGCCAGCTCCACGGGACAGATCGATATCCAGCCCCAGCATTTT. It yields the protein CASSTGQIDIQPQHF.

V usage is TRBV18 and J usage is TRBJ2-7; 10 nucleotides match TRBD2. This CDR3 region has 15 residues. The ends lost 6 bases at V and 0 bases at J; junction bases unmatched: 5. Germline loops: CDR1 KGHSH, CDR2 LQKENI. This CDR3 reads CASSPGLATSYEQYF. As DNA, the CDR3 is TGTGCCAGCTCGCCGGGACTAGCGACCTCCTACGAGCAGTACTTC.

This clone was seen a handful of times. The chain employs TRBV7-9 and TRBJ2-2, with TRBD1 matching over 8 bases. J gave up 0 bases and V 5 bases, and 5 bases lay outside the gene matches. The germline V gene has CDR1 SEHNR and CDR2 FQNEAQ (reference sequence). The CDR3 contains 16 residues. The CDR3 bases are TGTGCCAGCAGCCCAGGACAGGGTTCGAACACCGGGGAGCTGTTTTTT. It specifies CASSPGQGSNTGELFF.

V and J are TRBV5-1 and TRBJ2-7; a weak D match, TRBD1 (6 bases). The germline gives CDR1 SGHRS, CDR2 YFSETQ. Trimming took off 0 bases at V and 4 bases at J, with 11 bases between the two ends. CDR3 length equals 14 residues. DNA for the CDR3: TGCGCCAGCAGCTTGGACAGGGCGAAGTACGAGCAGTACTTC. It is translated as CASSLDRAKYEQYF.

This clone was picked up a small number of times. This chain uses TRBV2 with TRBJ2-7; TRBD1 is a possible D gene (6 bases). Germline V lookup: CDR1 SNHLY, CDR2 FYNNEI. The V gene lost 7 bases and the J gene lost 2 bases, with 15 bases spanning the gap. This CDR3 has 14 amino acids. The CDR3 sequence: CASNPGHNTYEQYF. The CDR3 DNA reads TGTGCCAGCAACCCGGGACATAATACCTACGAGCAGTACTTC.